The source of this T cell receptor (beta chain) is a study of cytomegalovirus exposure and HLA in healthy donors. About the study: Earlier work reported some 110 million unique TCR beta sequences from about 180 million T cells. In terms of ancestry, the Caucasian-associated cluster contained 81% of the roughly 400 genotyped donors.

Primers for the PCR totalled 60 Vbeta and 13 Jbeta. The table came from immunoSEQ multiplex PCR; TCRdb's copy has only in-frame clones and leaves some out. The sample has approximately 80,000 clones; roughly 63% are singletons. Study results and limitations: Later analysis indicated greater clonal expansion among HLA-associated TCR beta chains than among equally common other chains.

About this clone: Antigen specificity is unknown.

The CDR3 has 13 residues. The ends were cut back, 1 base at V and 7 bases at J, with 7 bases in the middle. The V gene's germline CDR1 is MGHRA and CDR2 YSYEKL. The V call is TRBV4-1, the J call TRBJ2-2; D uncertain. Sequencing used PBMCs. The receptor was derived from a woman aged 40-49 years in good health and CMV-seropositive. The CDR3 sequence: CASSQGLVGELFF. In DNA form, the CDR3 reads TGCGCCAGCAGCCAAGGACTGGTCGGGGAGCTGTTTTTT.